Presented here are 8 T cell receptor beta chains from one specimen sequenced in a study of identical twins. MiXCR, applied by TCRdb to the 5' RACE reads, yields one record per CDR3 protein. This table holds more than 350,000 distinct CDR3 sequences, roughly 10% found once. The sample was naive T cells sorted from blood. The receptors were sampled from a woman between 45 and 60 years old in good health.

This clonotype has a count of ten or more. The chain couples TRBV7-9 to TRBJ2-7; possibly TRBD1 for D (6 bases). This CDR3 contains 16 residues. Germline CDR1 SEHNR, CDR2 FQNEAQ (reference sequence). V lost 0 bases to trimming and J lost 0 bases, with 12 bases between them. Written as DNA, the CDR3 is TGTGCCAGCAGCTTAGCTTCGGGACACAACTCCTACGAGCAGTACTTC. This codes for CASSLASGHNSYEQYF.

The chain is built from TRBV20-1 and TRBJ2-3; TRBD2 matches 7 bases. This CDR3 has 14 amino acids. V lost 3 bases, J lost 13 bases, and 16 bases stayed unmatched. Germline V CDR1 and CDR2: DFQATT, SNEGSKA (reference sequence). Here the CDR3 reads CSASTERDHKGEYF. CDR3 nucleotide sequence: TGCAGTGCTAGTACCGAGCGGGACCATAAAGGAGAGTATTTT.

This clonotype was detected many times. V is TRBV20-1 and J is TRBJ2-1; a possible D gene is TRBD2 (6 bases). The CDR3 has 13 residues. Germline assignment: CDR1 DFQATT and CDR2 SNEGSKA (reference sequence). The germline V and J ends were trimmed by 5 bases and 5 bases, with 13 bases remaining between them. The CDR3 is CSAARDFDNEQFF. CDR3 DNA sequence: TGCAGTGCTGCACGGGACTTTGACAATGAGCAGTTCTTC.

This clonotype was found a few times. The genes are TRBV6-5 and TRBJ2-1; 8 nucleotides align to TRBD2. The germline gives CDR1 MNHEY, CDR2 SVGAGI. With 5 bases clipped from V and 13 bases from J, the junction kept 7 bases outside the gene matches. This CDR3 comprises 12 residues. The CDR3 DNA reads TGTGCCAGCAGTCAACGGGAGGGCCGACAGTTCTTC. Translated: CASSQREGRQFF.

The CDR3 DNA sequence: TGCAGCGTTGGTAGTCACTCTGGGGCCAACGTCCTGACTTTC. Protein: CSVGSHSGANVLTF. This chain uses TRBV29-1 with TRBJ2-6; no reliable D call. Germline CDR1 and CDR2: SQVTM and ANQGSEA. The CDR3 spans 14 residues. V was clipped by 4 bases and J by 0 bases, with 7 bases between them.

J is TRBJ2-1 and V is TRBV7-8; D not resolved. V lost 8 bases and J 5 bases, leaving 10 bases between the germline ends. The germline V gene encodes CDR1 SGHVS and CDR2 FQNEAQ. The CDR3 covers 12 residues. The CDR3 loop reads CASCWPDNEQFF. CDR3 sequence (DNA): TGTGCCAGCTGCTGGCCTGACAATGAGCAGTTCTTC.

This clonotype was recorded many times. J is TRBJ2-5 and V is TRBV12-3 or TRBV12-4; D uncertain. Trimming cost V 6 bases and J 3 bases, with 20 bases left between them. This CDR3 region has 16 residues. The CDR3 region has the DNA TGTGCCAGCAGCCTTCTATTACGGGCTAGTAAAGAGACCCAGTACTTC. It codes for CASSLLLRASKETQYF.

The genes are TRBV24-1 and TRBJ2-1; 11 bases agree with TRBD2. Germline V gene data show CDR1 as KGHDR and CDR2 as SFDVKD. There are 15 residues in the CDR3. J was trimmed by 9 bases and V by 4 bases; bases with no gene match: 7. CDR3 in DNA: TGTGCCACCAGTGACGGGACTAGCGGTACGGGTGAGCAGTTCTTC. This sequence encodes CATSDGTSGTGEQFF.